This is a list of T cell receptor beta chains from one sample in a study of a mutant IDH1 vaccine in newly diagnosed glioma. Some clones are missing from TCRdb's copy, which holds only in-frame ones; the method was immunoSEQ multiplex PCR. The table shows 85,000 to 100,000 clones, with about four fifths occurring only once. Sequencing was performed on PBMCs, taken from a glioma patient treated with radiotherapy, temozolomide or both. The receptors were gathered from a woman in her fifties or sixties with glioma. Both conserved end residues are part of each CDR3. D genes are given only for firm matches. Rows give clone size only sometimes, using once, few, many, or a class for an expanded clone.

>TRBJ1-1|NA|TRBV28|NA
CASSDSDEAFF
TGTGCCAGCAGTGATAGCGATGAAGCTTTCTTT
>TRBJ1-2|once|TRBV7-8|TRBD1
CASSLARQGPGRNYGYTF
TGTGCCAGCAGCTTAGCCAGACAGGGCCCCGGTAGGAACTATGGCTACACCTTC
>TRBJ2-7|NA|TRBV9|NA
CASSEDDGSWTLGYEQYF
TGTGCCAGCAGCGAGGACGATGGGTCTTGGACACTAGGCTACGAGCAGTACTTC
>TRBJ1-2|NA|TRBV28|TRBD1
CASSWDRASRNGYTF
TGTGCCAGCAGTTGGGACAGAGCGTCGCGAAATGGCTACACCTTC
>TRBJ2-5|NA|TRBV7-2|TRBD1
CASSRVGTGNQETQYF
TGTGCCAGCAGTCGTGTCGGGACAGGGAACCAAGAGACCCAGTACTTC
>TRBJ2-3|NA|TRBV18|NA
CASSPLYTSSTDTQYF
TGTGCCAGCTCACCACTTTACACCTCTAGCACAGATACGCAGTATTTT
>TRBJ1-1|NA|TRBV11-1|TRBD1
CASSPAVSLQGGTEAFF
TGTGCCAGCAGCCCAGCGGTTTCGTTACAGGGGGGCACTGAAGCTTTCTTT
>TRBJ2-7|NA|TRBV27|TRBD1
CASWRDRGGEQYF
TGTGCCAGCTGGAGGGACAGGGGTGGTGAGCAGTACTTC
>TRBJ1-2|NA|TRBV5-4|TRBD1
CASSSTGTGYDYTF
TGTGCCAGCAGCTCGACCGGGACAGGGTATGACTACACCTTC
>TRBJ1-6|NA|TRBV5-1|NA
CASSLVTGLDYNSPLHF
TGCGCCAGCAGCTTGGTTACAGGGCTCGACTATAATTCACCCCTCCACTTT
>TRBJ1-1|NA|TRBV6-1|NA
CASMWGNLNTEAFF
TGTGCCAGCATGTGGGGGAATCTGAACACTGAAGCTTTCTTT
>TRBJ1-2|NA|TRBV13|TRBD1
CASSQPQGVNYGYTF
TGTGCCAGCAGCCAACCCCAGGGGGTAAACTATGGCTACACCTTC
>TRBJ1-4|NA|TRBV5-1|TRBD1
CASSLGQGSEKLFF
TGCGCCAGCAGCCTAGGACAGGGAAGTGAAAAACTGTTTTTT
>TRBJ1-2|once|TRBV29-1|NA
CSVQGGADGYTF
TGCAGCGTTCAAGGGGGGGCGGATGGCTACACCTTC
>TRBJ2-7|NA|TRBV6-1|TRBD1
CASSEDVRAGGPSSYEQYF
TGTGCCAGCAGTGAAGATGTTCGGGCAGGGGGTCCCAGCTCCTACGAGCAGTACTTC
>TRBJ2-1|NA|TRBV5-1|NA
CASSLDGSNEQFF
TGCGCCAGCAGCTTGGACGGTTCCAATGAGCAGTTCTTC
>TRBJ2-1|few|TRBV6-5|TRBD1
CASSYSSDRGSNEQFF
TGTGCCAGCAGTTACTCGTCGGACAGGGGGAGTAATGAGCAGTTCTTC
>TRBJ2-3|NA|TRBV7-3|TRBD2
CASSPGASGGLRDTQYF
TGTGCCAGCAGCCCAGGGGCTAGCGGGGGGTTAAGGGATACGCAGTATTTT
>TRBJ1-2|once|TRBV7-9|TRBD1
CASRETGLSGGYTF
TGTGCCAGCAGGGAGACAGGGTTGAGTGGTGGCTACACCTTC
>TRBJ2-6|once|TRBV19|NA
CASSTPGKGKRGANVLTF
TGTGCCAGTAGTACCCCCGGTAAGGGAAAACGTGGGGCCAACGTCCTGACTTTC
>TRBJ1-2|NA|TRBV4-1|TRBD1
CASSPGTGIIYGYTF
TGCGCCAGCAGCCCCGGGACAGGGATTATTTATGGCTACACCTTC
>TRBJ2-6|NA|TRBV30|TRBD1
CAWSVGYGTGQTGANVLTF
TGTGCCTGGAGTGTGGGGTACGGGACAGGACAAACTGGGGCCAACGTCCTGACTTTC
>TRBJ1-5|NA|TRBV30|NA
CAWSPSTWGQPQHF
TGTGCCTGGAGCCCTTCCACTTGGGGTCAGCCCCAGCATTTT
>TRBJ1-4|few|TRBV27|NA
CASKMPGETNEKLFF
TGTGCCAGCAAAATGCCGGGCGAGACTAATGAAAAACTGTTTTTT
>TRBJ1-2|NA|TRBV5-4|TRBD1
CASSSPGQGHYGYTF
TGTGCCAGCAGCTCACCGGGACAGGGGCACTATGGCTACACCTTC
>TRBJ1-3|once|TRBV9|NA
CASSVSLQDPARGNTIYF
TGTGCCAGCAGCGTATCCCTACAAGACCCCGCGAGAGGAAACACCATATATTTT
>TRBJ2-1|NA|TRBV28|NA
CASSVGGSYNEQFF
TGTGCCAGCAGTGTTGGAGGCTCCTACAATGAGCAGTTCTTC
>TRBJ2-2|NA|TRBV9|NA
CASSFSGPTNTGELFF
TGTGCCAGCAGCTTTAGCGGCCCTACGAACACCGGGGAGCTGTTTTTT
>TRBJ1-2|NA|TRBV19|NA
CASSMGAYYGYTF
TGTGCCAGTAGTATGGGGGCCTACTATGGCTACACCTTC
>TRBJ1-5|NA|TRBV6-1|NA
CASSEDTTESF
TGTGCCAGCAGTGAAGACACGACAGAGAGTTTT
>TRBJ1-4|NA|TRBV10-1|NA
CASSEDATNEKLFF
TGCGCCAGCAGTGAGGACGCGACTAATGAAAAACTGTTTTTT
>TRBJ1-1|NA|TRBV7-2|NA
CASSAQGEGTEAFF
TGTGCCAGCAGCGCACAGGGAGAGGGCACTGAAGCTTTCTTT
>TRBJ1-2|NA|TRBV25-1|NA
CASSEAGTLNYGYTF
TGTGCCAGCAGTGAAGCCGGGACACTTAACTATGGCTACACCTTC
>TRBJ1-5|once|TRBV19|NA
CAGKIESNQPQHF
TGTGCCGGAAAAATCGAGAGCAATCAGCCCCAGCATTTT
>TRBJ1-2|NA|TRBV5-1|NA
CASSWGVGDYGYTF
TGCGCCAGCAGCTGGGGCGTGGGAGACTATGGCTACACCTTC
>TRBJ1-2|NA|TRBV6-5|NA
CASSYSWTTGSRYTF
TGTGCCAGCAGTTACTCGTGGACTACAGGGTCGCGCTACACCTTC